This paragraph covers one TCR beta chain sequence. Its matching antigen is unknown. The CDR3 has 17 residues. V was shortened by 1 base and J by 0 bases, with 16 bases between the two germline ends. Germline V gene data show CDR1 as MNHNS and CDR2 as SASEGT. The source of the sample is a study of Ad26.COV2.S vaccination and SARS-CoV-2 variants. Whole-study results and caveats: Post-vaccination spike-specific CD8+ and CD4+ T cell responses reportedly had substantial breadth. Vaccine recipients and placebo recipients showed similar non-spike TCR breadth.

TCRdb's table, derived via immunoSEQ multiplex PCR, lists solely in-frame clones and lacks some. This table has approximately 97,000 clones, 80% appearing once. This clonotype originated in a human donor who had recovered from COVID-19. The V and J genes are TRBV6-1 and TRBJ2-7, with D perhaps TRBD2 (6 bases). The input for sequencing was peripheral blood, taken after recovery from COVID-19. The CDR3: CASSEGRGAQSSYEQYF. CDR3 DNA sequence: TGTGCCAGCAGTGAAGGGCGCGGGGCCCAAAGCTCCTACGAGCAGTACTTC.